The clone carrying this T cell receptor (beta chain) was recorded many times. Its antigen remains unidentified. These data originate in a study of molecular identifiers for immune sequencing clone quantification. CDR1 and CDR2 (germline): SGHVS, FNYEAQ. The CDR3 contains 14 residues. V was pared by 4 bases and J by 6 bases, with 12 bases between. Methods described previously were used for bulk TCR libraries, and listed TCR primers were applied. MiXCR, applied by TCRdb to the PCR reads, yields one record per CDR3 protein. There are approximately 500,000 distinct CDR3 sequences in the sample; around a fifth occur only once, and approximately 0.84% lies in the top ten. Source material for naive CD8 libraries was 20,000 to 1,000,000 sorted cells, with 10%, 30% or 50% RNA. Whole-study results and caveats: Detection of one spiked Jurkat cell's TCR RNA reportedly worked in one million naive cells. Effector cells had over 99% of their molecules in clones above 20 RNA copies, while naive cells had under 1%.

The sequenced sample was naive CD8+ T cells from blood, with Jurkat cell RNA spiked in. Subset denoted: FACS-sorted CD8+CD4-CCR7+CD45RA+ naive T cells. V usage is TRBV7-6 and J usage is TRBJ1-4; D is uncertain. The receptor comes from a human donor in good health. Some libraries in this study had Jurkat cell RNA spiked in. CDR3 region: CASSWGSGDEKLFF. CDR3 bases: TGTGCCAGCAGCTGGGGATCGGGCGATGAAAAACTGTTTTTT.